A selection of T cell receptor beta chains follows, all from one sample in a study of CD8 T cells in ankylosing spondylitis. Using its own MiXCR run on the 5' RACE reads, TCRdb lists one record per CDR3 protein. This table holds some 200,000 distinct CDR3 sequences, around 13% found once. Sequenced input: blood, either unsorted or a sorted T cell fraction (not recorded which). The source of these receptors is a male donor with ankylosing spondylitis or in good health (not recorded which). The CDR3 runs from the conserved cysteine through the conserved F or W.

J gene: TRBJ2-3
V gene: TRBV7-2
CDR3 protein: CASSLRWIGGGDTQYF

J gene: TRBJ2-1
V gene: TRBV5-1
CDR3 protein: CASSPGTGGYNEQFF

J gene: TRBJ2-6
V gene: TRBV2
CDR3 protein: CASSDYRISGANVLTF

J gene: TRBJ2-7
V gene: TRBV6-1
CDR3 protein: CASSEVLAGKTYEQYF

J gene: TRBJ2-3
V gene: TRBV12-3/TRBV12-4
CDR3 protein: CASSSAPAEYTDTQYF

J gene: TRBJ2-1
V gene: TRBV6-5
CDR3 protein: CASSYKVEGVDEQFF

J gene: TRBJ2-3
V gene: TRBV20-1
CDR3 protein: CSASWAWGDTQYF

J gene: TRBJ2-3
V gene: TRBV29-1
CDR3 protein: CSVEWASGSPPDTQYF

J gene: TRBJ2-1
V gene: TRBV4-1
CDR3 protein: CASSQDLDRANEQFF

J gene: TRBJ1-2
V gene: TRBV7-9
CDR3 protein: CASSPTNDYGYTF